A single sample is the source of the 8 T cell receptor beta chains below, sequenced in a study of naive and memory T cell subsets (dated by TCRdb to about 2017). No antigen has been identified for these receptors. The library was produced with UMI-ligation and nested PCR. Sequenced on an Illumina MiSeq. To cover both TRBC1 and TRBC2, the beta constant-region primer consisted of an equimolar mix of two oligonucleotides. Four rounds of PCR were used to amplify ligated cDNA, with nested alpha and beta constant-region primers being used together with the SP2 primer. Starting from the raw public reads, TCRdb applied fastp trimming at Q25, assembled clones with MiXCR and retained in-frame beta chains. Rows merge per CDR3 protein into single entries with the most common DNA and genes. The sample includes roughly 140,000 distinct CDR3 sequences, with under 25% observed a single time. In total, the top ten clones hold approximately 0.58% of the sample.

Results the study describes overall, beyond this receptor: A few larger clonotypes were present in naive repertoires, especially CD8 naive repertoires, and these clonotypes were possibly memory cells re-expressing CD45RA.

Source material: naive CD8+ T cells from blood. What this sample's cell subset or site label stands for: naive T cells, CD45RA high CD27+. The receptors originated from a human donor in good health.

This clonotype came up a few times. V and J are TRBV29-1 and TRBJ2-7, with 9 bases identical to TRBD1. The CDR3 sequence is 14 residues long. Trimming took 7 bases from V and 0 from J; bases not matched to a gene: 7. The V gene's germline CDR1 is SQVTM and CDR2 ANQGSEA. CDR3 in DNA: TGCAGCGCTACCCTGGGACAGGGCTCCTACGAGCAGTACTTC. This gives the protein CSATLGQGSYEQYF.

This clonotype was counted a few times. This chain links TRBV13 with TRBJ2-1; tentative D call: TRBD2 (6 bases). CDR1 is PRHDT, CDR2 FYEKMQ, per germline (reference sequence). V was shortened by 10 bases and J by 7 bases, with 17 bases between the two germline ends. The length of the CDR3 is 13 residues. The CDR3 sequence is CATSTTGVNEQFF. CDR3 coding DNA: TGTGCCACCTCAACGACGGGGGTGAATGAGCAGTTCTTC.

This clonotype turned up a few times. This chain joins TRBV7-9 and TRBJ2-6, with D maybe TRBD1 (6 bases). The CDR3 extends over 18 amino acids. Germline CDR1 SEHNR, CDR2 FQNEAQ (reference sequence). The germline V and J ends were trimmed by 6 bases and 0 bases, with 18 bases remaining between them. The CDR3 is CASRKPGQEHSGANVLTF. CDR3 coding DNA: TGTGCCAGCAGGAAGCCGGGACAAGAACACTCTGGGGCCAACGTCCTGACTTTC.

The J gene is TRBJ2-7, the V gene TRBV7-9; TRBD1 aligns across 9 bases. Germline-derived CDR1 and CDR2 are SEHNR and FQNEAQ (reference sequence). This CDR3 contains 15 residues. After removal of 5 bases from V and 6 bases from J, the junction contained 11 bases not matched to a gene. The CDR3 nucleotides are TGTGCCAGCAGCGAGGACAGGGGCGGAGATCTCGAGCAGTACTTC. This sequence encodes CASSEDRGGDLEQYF.

V and J are TRBV18 and TRBJ2-1; 13 positions match TRBD2. CDR3 length: 16 amino acids. Trimming removed 3 bases from V and 8 bases from J; junction bases left unmatched: 7. Germline values: CDR1 KGHSH, CDR2 LQKENI. CDR3: CASSPSLAGGHDEQFF. As DNA, the CDR3 is TGTGCCAGCTCACCCTCACTAGCGGGAGGGCACGATGAGCAGTTCTTC.

The rearrangement uses TRBV4-3 and TRBJ2-1, with 8 bases that match TRBD1. This CDR3 has 17 amino acids. Germline V CDR1 and CDR2: LGHNA, YSLEER. V was pared by 0 bases and J by 3 bases, with 7 bases of the junction left unmatched. The DNA for the CDR3 is TGCGCCAGCAGCCAAGATTCCCGGACAGGGATCTACAATGAGCAGTTCTTC. It specifies CASSQDSRTGIYNEQFF.

The chain combines TRBV29-1 with TRBJ1-1; D remains ambiguous. Trimming removed 4 bases from V and 0 bases from J, with 9 bases in between. CDR3 length equals 13 residues. Germline CDR1 SQVTM, CDR2 ANQGSEA. The DNA for the CDR3 is TGCAGCGTTGTCGGTGGCATGAACACTGAAGCTTTCTTT. It is translated as CSVVGGMNTEAFF. Filled out from reference TRBV29-1 and TRBJ1-1, the complete variable domain reads SAVISQKPSRDICQRGTSLTIQCQVDSQVTMMFWYRQQPGQSLTLIATANQGSEATYESGFVIDKFPISRPNLTFSTLTVSNMSPEDSSIYLCSVVGGMNTEAFFGQGTRLTVV.

The chain joins TRBV20-1 to TRBJ2-7, with 9 bases lining up with TRBD2. CDR3 size: 14 residues. V lost 1 base to trimming and J lost 7 bases; unmatched junction nucleotides: 8. CDR1 and CDR2 from the germline V gene are DFQATT and SNEGSKA (reference sequence). The CDR3: CSARGAGGPWEQYF. Written as DNA, the CDR3 is TGCAGTGCTAGAGGCGCGGGAGGGCCTTGGGAGCAGTACTTC.